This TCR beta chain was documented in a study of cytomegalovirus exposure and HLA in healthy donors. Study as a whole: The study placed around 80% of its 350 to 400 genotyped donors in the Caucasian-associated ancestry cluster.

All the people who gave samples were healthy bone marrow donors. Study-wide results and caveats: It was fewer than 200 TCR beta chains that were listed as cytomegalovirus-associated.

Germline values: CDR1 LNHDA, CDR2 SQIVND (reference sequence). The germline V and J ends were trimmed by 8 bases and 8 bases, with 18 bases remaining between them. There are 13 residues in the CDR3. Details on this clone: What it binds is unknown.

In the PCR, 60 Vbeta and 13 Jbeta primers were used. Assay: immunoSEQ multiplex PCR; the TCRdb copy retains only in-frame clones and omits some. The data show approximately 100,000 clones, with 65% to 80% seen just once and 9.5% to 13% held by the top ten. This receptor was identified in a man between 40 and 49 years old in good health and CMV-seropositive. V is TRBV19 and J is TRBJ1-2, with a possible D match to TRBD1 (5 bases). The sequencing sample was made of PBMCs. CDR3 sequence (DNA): TGTGCCAGTCGGAAGGAACAGGCCGCCGGCTACACCTTC. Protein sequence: CASRKEQAAGYTF.